The 18 T cell receptor beta chains listed next were all sequenced from one sample in a study of blood T cell repertoires in COVID-19. The data were produced by immunoSEQ multiplex PCR, yet TCRdb's version contains in-frame clones alone and is incomplete. Of 72,000 or so clones listed, roughly 90% are singletons. Sequenced: peripheral blood. Receptors were obtained from a man aged 60 to 69 with acute or convalescent COVID-19.

The rearrangement joins TRBV6-5 to TRBJ1-4, with 8 bases matching TRBD1. The length of the CDR3 is 13 residues. Per the germline V gene, CDR1 is MNHEY and CDR2 is SVGAGI. CDR3 in amino acids: CATTRTGIEKLFF. For the CDR3, the DNA is TGTGCAACAACCAGGACAGGGATAGAAAAACTGTTTTTT.

J is TRBJ2-1 and V is TRBV5-5, with TRBD1 matching 7 bases. Germline assignment: CDR1 SGHKS and CDR2 YYEKEE (reference sequence). The J segment lost 13 bases and the V segment lost 4 bases, leaving 11 bases of the junction unmatched. CDR3 length: 13 amino acids. The CDR3 region is CASSPRDSTLQFF. CDR3 coding DNA: TGTGCCAGCAGCCCTAGGGACAGTACCCTTCAGTTCTTC.

This rearrangement joins TRBV27 to TRBJ2-7; 10 nucleotides align to TRBD1. Trimming cost V 7 bases and J 2 bases; bases outside gene matches: 8. Per germline, CDR1 MNHEY and CDR2 SMNVEV (reference sequence). The CDR3 runs 15 residues. CDR3 bases: TGTGCCAGCATTTATGCCGGGACAGGGGCCTACGAGCAGTACTTC. Encoded protein: CASIYAGTGAYEQYF.

The J gene is TRBJ2-3, the V gene TRBV12-5; 8 nucleotides agree with TRBD2. Losses at the gene ends were 2 bases for V and 4 bases for J; bases not matched to a gene: 11. CDR3 length: 17 amino acids. The germline V gene has CDR1 LGHNT and CDR2 FRNRAP. The CDR3 coding sequence is TGTGCTAGTGGTTTGACGGCGGGGGGTACCAGTCCAGATACGCAGTATTTT. It codes for CASGLTAGGTSPDTQYF.

The chain links TRBV3-1 (or the pseudogene TRBV3-2) to TRBJ1-1; D is perhaps TRBD1 (6 bases). The CDR3 is 16 amino acids. CDR1 and CDR2 (germline): LGHDT, YNNKEL (reference sequence). V was shortened by 4 bases and J by 0 bases, with 15 bases between the two germline ends. CDR3 loop: CASSRRTATLNTEAFF. CDR3 DNA: TGTGCCAGCAGCCGCCGGACAGCAACCTTGAACACTGAAGCTTTCTTT.

The rearrangement uses TRBV2 and TRBJ2-5; 10 bases agree with TRBD2. Germline assignment: CDR1 SNHLY and CDR2 FYNNEI. This CDR3 comprises 15 residues. With 4 bases clipped from V and 8 bases from J, the junction kept 10 bases outside the gene matches. CDR3 region: CASSVERGGLGTQYF. For the CDR3, the DNA is TGTGCCAGCAGTGTGGAGCGGGGGGGCCTTGGTACCCAGTACTTC. Using reference TRBV2 and TRBJ2-5 for the parts outside the CDR3, the full variable domain is EPEVTQTPSHQVTQMGQEVILRCVPISNHLYFYWYRQILGQKVEFLVSFYNNEISEKSEIFDDQFSVERPDGSNFTLKIRSTKLEDSAMYFCASSVERGGLGTQYFGPGTRLLVL.

The V and J genes are TRBV4-1 and TRBJ1-3; 7 bases match TRBD1. The CDR3 runs 18 residues. In germline, CDR1 is MGHRA, CDR2 YSYEKL. V was clipped by 0 bases and J by 2 bases; unmatched bases: 10. This chain's CDR3 is CASSQDRSIQGTGNTIYF. CDR3 in DNA: TGCGCCAGCAGCCAAGACCGATCCATACAGGGGACTGGAAACACCATATATTTT.

Points on this clone: At one end, the junction sequence differs from germline, possibly due to a read error. The gene calls are TRBV2 and TRBJ1-1, with D unresolved. Germline V gene data show CDR1 as SNHLY and CDR2 as FYNNEI. The CDR3 covers 13 residues. The CDR3 here is CASSEGWGDRRVF. The CDR3 nucleotides read TGTGCCAGCAGTGAGGGGTGGGGAGATAGGAGGGTTTTT.

This chain uses TRBV18 with TRBJ1-2; tentatively, D is TRBD1 (5 bases). V lost 1 base to trimming and J lost 0 bases, with 6 bases between them. Germline V gene lookup returns CDR1 KGHSH and CDR2 LQKENI. The CDR3 loop spans 14 amino acids. The CDR3 nucleotides read TGTGCCAGCTCACCACTAGGGGCTAACTATGGCTACACCTTC. Its protein is CASSPLGANYGYTF.

The chain has TRBV19 and TRBJ1-2; D gene unclear. From germline, CDR1 is LNHDA and CDR2 SQIVND (reference sequence). The CDR3 totals 14 residues. The germline V and J ends were trimmed by 5 bases and 3 bases, with 13 bases remaining between them. CDR3: CASSRTALYYGYTF. CDR3 coding DNA: TGTGCCAGTAGTCGAACAGCCCTGTACTATGGCTACACCTTC.

This clone was found a few times. The chain is built from TRBV2 and TRBJ1-5; 7 nucleotides match TRBD1. The germline CDR1 and CDR2 sequences are SNHLY and FYNNEI. V trimming: 5 bases; J trimming: 0 bases; junction bases outside the gene matches: 7. This CDR3 spans 16 amino acids. The CDR3 sequence is CASSLTGASSNQPQHF. In nucleotides, the CDR3 is TGTGCCAGCAGTCTTACAGGGGCAAGTAGCAATCAGCCCCAGCATTTT.

This clone occurred once. The rearrangement links TRBV25-1 to TRBJ1-4; maybe TRBD1 (6 bases). Germline V gene lookup returns CDR1 MGHDK and CDR2 SYGVNS. This CDR3 is 15 amino acids long. The V and J ends lost 5 bases and 5 bases respectively, with 15 bases between them. This chain's CDR3 is CASSWGASGNEKLFF. The CDR3 nucleotides are TGTGCCAGCAGTTGGGGGGCTAGCGGAAATGAAAAACTGTTTTTT. The whole variable domain, remainder taken from reference TRBV25-1 and TRBJ1-4, is EADIYQTPRYLVIGTGKKITLECSQTMGHDKMYWYQQDPGMELHLIHYSYGVNSTEKGDLSSESTVSRIRTEHFPLTLESARPSHTSQYLCASSWGASGNEKLFFGSGTQLSVL.

V gene TRBV30 combines with J gene TRBJ1-1, with D perhaps matching TRBD1 (5 bases). Germline V CDR1 and CDR2: GTSNPN, SVGIG (reference sequence). V was cut by 1 base and J by 6 bases, with 15 bases left in between. This CDR3 region has 14 residues. CDR3 bases: TGTGCCTGGAGTGAGGGATTCCGGGGGGCTGAAGCTTTCTTT. This encodes CAWSEGFRGAEAFF.

V usage is TRBV5-1 and J usage is TRBJ2-1; 7 bases map to TRBD1. CDR1 and CDR2 from the germline V gene are SGHRS and YFSETQ. The ends lost 3 bases at V and 7 bases at J; junction bases unmatched: 1. The CDR3 consists of 12 residues. The CDR3 nucleotides are TGCGCCAGCAGCTCGACAGGGAATGAGCAGTTCTTC. Its translation: CASSSTGNEQFF.

This chain joins TRBV7-3 and TRBJ2-1; D may be TRBD2 (7 bases). The CDR3 consists of 14 residues. V was pared by 1 base and J by 8 bases, with 12 bases between. Germline values: CDR1 SGHTA, CDR2 FQGTGA. In DNA form, the CDR3 reads TGTGCCAGCAGCTTAAGCGGGGGCGAGGATGAGCAGTTCTTC. This gives the protein CASSLSGGEDEQFF.

The rearrangement links TRBV23-1 to TRBJ2-5; maybe TRBD2 (7 bases). TRBV23-1 is filed as an ORF, its function uncertain. V lost 4 bases to trimming and J lost 5 bases, with 32 bases between them. CDR3 length equals 20 residues. The CDR3 loop is CASSRRPHGEGGFMAETQYF. Written as DNA, the CDR3 is TGCGCCAGCAGTCGGCGACCTCACGGGGAGGGGGGTTTTATGGCGGAGACCCAGTACTTC.

The chain is built from TRBV6-4 and TRBJ2-1; the match to TRBD2 covers 7 bases. Germline V gene lookup returns CDR1 MRHNA and CDR2 SNTAGT. The V gene end was trimmed by 3 bases and the J gene end by 7 bases; junction bases not matched to a gene: 3. CDR3 length equals 13 residues. For the CDR3, the DNA is TGTGCCAGCAGTGATCATAGCGGGAATGAGCAGTTCTTC. Residues: CASSDHSGNEQFF.

The genes are TRBV24-1 and TRBJ2-1; 7 bases align to TRBD1. Germline trimming cut 4 bases from V and 11 bases from J; bases unmatched to any gene: 7. CDR1 and CDR2 (germline): KGHDR, SFDVKD. This CDR3 comprises 13 residues. CDR3 in DNA: TGTGCCACCAGTGAGGCTGGACAGGTTAAGCAGTTCTTC. This codes for CATSEAGQVKQFF.